These 29 T cell receptor beta chains were sequenced from one sample in a study of blood T cell repertoires in COVID-19. TCRdb's copy holds only in-frame clones and misses some; the assay was immunoSEQ multiplex PCR. The profile shows roughly 30,000 clones, about two thirds of them singletons. Sequencing was performed on peripheral blood. The receptors were sampled from a boy aged 2 to 10 with active or convalescent COVID-19.

A few counts support this clone. This chain connects TRBV5-1 to TRBJ2-7; 7 nucleotides align to TRBD1. V was clipped by 4 bases and J by 5 bases; unmatched bases: 6. The CDR3 consists of 13 residues. CDR1 and CDR2 from the germline V gene are SGHRS and YFSETQ. CDR3 sequence (DNA): TGCGCCAGCAGCCAAAACCAGGGGGACGAGCAGTACTTC. This sequence encodes CASSQNQGDEQYF.

The chain joins TRBV6-6 to TRBJ2-7; D is undetermined. The germline V gene has CDR1 MNHNY and CDR2 SVGAGI (reference sequence). The CDR3 covers 16 residues. V lost 0 bases and J lost 1, with 13 bases in between. The chain's CDR3 is CASSYSLGSLSYEQYF. The CDR3, as DNA: TGTGCCAGCAGTTACTCGCTTGGTTCACTTTCCTACGAGCAGTACTTC.

The V call is TRBV6-2 or TRBV6-3, the J call TRBJ2-5; 10 bases map to TRBD2. The CDR3 extends over 16 amino acids. In germline, CDR1 is MNHEY, CDR2 SVGEGT. V shed 5 bases, J shed 2 bases, and the junction held 8 bases outside the gene matches. CDR3 nucleotides: TGTGCCAGCAGTCCCTCCCCTAGCGGGGGTCAAGAGACCCAGTACTTC. Translating gives CASSPSPSGGQETQYF.

The V call is TRBV5-4, the J call TRBJ1-1; 10 nucleotides agree with TRBD1. The CDR3 extends over 15 amino acids. From germline, CDR1 is SGHNT and CDR2 YYREEE (reference sequence). Germline trimming cut 4 bases from V and 4 bases from J; bases unmatched to any gene: 7. The chain's CDR3 is CASSRRDRGVTEAFF. The DNA of the CDR3 is TGTGCCAGCAGCCGCAGGGACAGGGGCGTCACTGAAGCTTTCTTT.

This chain connects TRBV28 to TRBJ1-2; TRBD1 matches 7 bases. The length of the CDR3 is 13 residues. The ends lost 5 bases at V and 7 bases at J; junction bases unmatched: 7. In germline, CDR1 is MDHEN, CDR2 SYDVKM. Here the CDR3 DNA reads TGTGCCAGCAGTCTAGGACAGGAGAGTGGCTACACCTTC. It encodes CASSLGQESGYTF.

The rearrangement joins TRBV7-2 to TRBJ2-5, with D tentatively TRBD2 (6 bases). V gave up 1 base and J gave up 2 bases, with 14 bases separating them. CDR3 length equals 16 residues. The germline CDR1 and CDR2 sequences are SGHTA and FQGNSA. CDR3 sequence reads: CASSLGNLAQQETQYF. CDR3 in DNA: TGTGCCAGCAGCTTAGGCAACCTAGCGCAACAAGAGACCCAGTACTTC.

This chain uses TRBV6-5 with TRBJ1-2; D remains unclear. V lost 2 bases and J 3 bases, leaving 7 bases between the germline ends. The germline CDR1 and CDR2 sequences are MNHEY and SVGAGI. CDR3 length equals 13 residues. In DNA, the CDR3 is TGTGCCAGCAGTTACGTTCTACACTATGGCTACACCTTC. Translating gives CASSYVLHYGYTF.

This sequence joins TRBV19 and TRBJ2-3; 8 positions agree with TRBD2. The CDR3 has 13 residues. V was clipped by 8 bases and J by 6 bases; unmatched bases: 7. Germline V gives CDR1 LNHDA, CDR2 SQIVND (reference sequence). CDR3 in DNA: TGTGCCAGTGCCGGGACTAGTGTGGATACGCAGTATTTT. Translation: CASAGTSVDTQYF. Using reference TRBV19 and TRBJ2-3 for the parts outside the CDR3, the full variable domain is DGGITQSPKYLFRKEGQNVTLSCEQNLNHDAMYWYRQDPGQGLRLIYYSQIVNDFQKGDIAEGYSVSREKKESFPLTVTSAQKNPTAFYLCASAGTSVDTQYFGPGTRLTVL.

V is TRBV5-5 and J is TRBJ1-2; the D is unclear. This CDR3 contains 15 residues. Trimming left V 4 bases short and J 0 bases short, with 13 bases between. The germline CDR1 and CDR2 sequences are SGHKS and YYEKEE (reference sequence). CDR3 DNA: TGTGCCAGCAGCGTAGAGAGAGGGACTAACTATGGCTACACCTTC. It is translated as CASSVERGTNYGYTF.

This chain uses TRBV7-9 with TRBJ2-1; 8 bases line up with TRBD2. With 4 bases clipped from V and 3 bases from J, the junction kept 11 bases outside the gene matches. CDR3 length: 17 residues. The germline V gene encodes CDR1 SEHNR and CDR2 FQNEAQ (reference sequence). DNA for the CDR3: TGTGCCAGCAGCTCAGAAGGGGCGGGAGGCTACTACAATGAGCAGTTCTTC. Amino acid sequence: CASSSEGAGGYYNEQFF.

In its sample, this clone was seen once. The V gene is TRBV16, the J gene TRBJ2-7; 11 bases agree with TRBD1. With 0 bases clipped from V and 6 bases from J, the junction kept 1 base outside the gene matches. The CDR3 spans 14 residues. From germline, CDR1 is KGHSY and CDR2 FQNENV. The CDR3 loop reads CASSQSGQGVEQYF. The CDR3 DNA reads TGTGCCAGCAGCCAATCGGGACAGGGGGTCGAGCAGTACTTC.

This chain links TRBV20-1 with TRBJ1-2; D is unclear. Trimming left V 4 bases short and J 8 bases short, with 11 bases between. Germline V gene data show CDR1 as DFQATT and CDR2 as SNEGSKA (reference sequence). This CDR3 comprises 11 residues. This CDR3 is CSAISRGGYTF. CDR3 coding DNA: TGCAGTGCTATCTCTCGGGGAGGCTACACCTTC.

V usage is TRBV28 and J usage is TRBJ1-1, with a tentative D call TRBD1 (5 bases). There are 15 residues in the CDR3. V lost 2 bases and J lost 5, with 15 bases in between. CDR1 MDHEN and CDR2 SYDVKM come from the germline V gene. CDR3 sequence reads: CASSLPGAPGTEAFF. In nucleotides, the CDR3 is TGTGCCAGCAGTTTACCTGGGGCCCCAGGGACTGAAGCTTTCTTT.

The V and J genes are TRBV7-2 and TRBJ1-4; 7 positions agree with TRBD1. The CDR3 is made up of 16 amino acids. V gave up 5 bases and J gave up 8 bases; unmatched junction bases: 14. Per the germline V gene, CDR1 is SGHTA and CDR2 is FQGNSA. CDR3 bases: TGTGCCAGCAGCCCAGGCCTGGGGGACAGAGGGGAAAAACTGTTTTTT. This translates into CASSPGLGDRGEKLFF.

This chain joins TRBV15 and TRBJ1-5; 7 bases match TRBD1. CDR3 size: 15 residues. V trimming: 7 bases; J trimming: 4 bases; junction bases outside the gene matches: 10. Germline V gene data show CDR1 as LNHNV and CDR2 as YYDKDF (reference sequence). This CDR3 reads CATKEFGTENQPQHF. The CDR3 coding sequence is TGTGCCACCAAAGAGTTCGGGACAGAGAATCAGCCCCAGCATTTT.

The chain joins TRBV13 to TRBJ2-7, with D possibly being TRBD2 (5 bases). The CDR3 has 16 amino acids. Germline values: CDR1 PRHDT, CDR2 FYEKMQ (reference sequence). Trimming removed 3 bases at V and 7 bases at J, with 22 bases between. The CDR3 region has the DNA TGTGCCAGCAGCTTCCAGGCAGGCATGTCCGGGGAGGAGCAGTACTTC. Amino acids: CASSFQAGMSGEEQYF.

The V and J genes are TRBV28 and TRBJ1-1; TRBD1 matches at 10 bases. Germline V gene sequence: CDR1 MDHEN, CDR2 SYDVKM. V lost 4 bases and J lost 8; bases outside the gene matches: 10. The CDR3 length is 15 residues. CDR3 loop: CASSSPGTGEWEAFF. In DNA form, the CDR3 reads TGTGCCAGCAGTTCCCCCGGGACAGGGGAGTGGGAAGCTTTCTTT.

The chain employs TRBV4-1 and TRBJ2-1, with 8 bases matching TRBD1. V dropped 4 bases and J dropped 0; count of bases not matched to a gene: 5. CDR1 and CDR2 from the germline V gene are MGHRA and YSYEKL. The CDR3 extends over 16 amino acids. DNA of the CDR3: TGCGCCAGCAGCCCGTACAGGGGGAGCTCCTACAATGAGCAGTTCTTC. This sequence encodes CASSPYRGSSYNEQFF.

The V call is TRBV3-1 (or the pseudogene TRBV3-2), the J call TRBJ1-5; no clear D gene. This CDR3 is built from 15 residues. Germline-derived CDR1 and CDR2 are LGHDT and YNNKEL (reference sequence). V lost 0 bases and J lost 2, with 8 bases in between. In nucleotides, the CDR3 is TGTGCCAGCAGCCAAGATGCGGCAGGCAATCAGCCCCAGCATTTT. Residues: CASSQDAAGNQPQHF.

J is TRBJ1-1 and V is TRBV4-2; 8 nucleotides match TRBD1. Germline V gives CDR1 LGHNA, CDR2 YNFKEQ. V shed 4 bases, J shed 3 bases, and the junction held 7 bases outside the gene matches. This CDR3 contains 15 residues. CDR3 residues: CASSRSDRDDTEAFF. DNA of the CDR3: TGTGCCAGCAGCCGGTCGGACAGGGATGACACTGAAGCTTTCTTT.

The chain carries TRBV28 and TRBJ1-2; D is possibly TRBD1 (6 bases). The CDR3 contains 16 residues. V lost 6 bases to trimming and J lost 8 bases, with 25 bases between them. Germline V gives CDR1 MDHEN, CDR2 SYDVKM. The CDR3 protein is CASRPMGGQRMRGYTF. The CDR3 DNA reads TGTGCCAGCAGGCCCATGGGGGGGCAGCGGATGCGCGGCTACACCTTC.

The genes are TRBV27 and TRBJ2-3; 13 bases align to TRBD2. Trimming took 1 base from V and 0 from J; bases not matched to a gene: 7. The CDR3 spans 19 residues. Germline V lookup: CDR1 MNHEY, CDR2 SMNVEV (reference sequence). The CDR3 here is CASSLFGLAGALSTDTQYF. The DNA for the CDR3 is TGTGCCAGCAGTTTATTCGGACTAGCGGGGGCTCTTAGCACAGATACGCAGTATTTT.

The chain couples TRBV7-9 to TRBJ1-2; 7 bases align to TRBD1. With 5 bases clipped from V and 8 bases from J, the junction kept 8 bases outside the gene matches. Germline V gives CDR1 SEHNR, CDR2 FQNEAQ (reference sequence). The CDR3 runs 13 residues. The CDR3 reads CASSPDRVWGYTF. The DNA of the CDR3 is TGTGCCAGCAGCCCAGACAGGGTTTGGGGCTACACCTTC.

V usage is TRBV7-2 and J usage is TRBJ1-1; no reliable D call. Per germline, CDR1 SGHTA and CDR2 FQGNSA. Trimming cost V 0 bases and J 1 base, with 9 bases left between them. CDR3 length: 15 residues. CDR3 sequence: CASSLADSPNTEAFF. CDR3 DNA sequence: TGTGCCAGCAGCTTAGCTGACTCCCCGAACACTGAAGCTTTCTTT.

This chain joins TRBV6-6 and TRBJ2-7; perhaps TRBD2 as D (5 bases). CDR1 and CDR2 (germline): MNHNY, SVGAGI (reference sequence). This CDR3 comprises 15 residues. V gave up 7 bases and J gave up 0 bases, with 16 bases separating them. The CDR3 loop is CASTGKSLVSYEQYF. The CDR3 nucleotides read TGTGCCAGCACCGGGAAGTCCCTCGTCTCCTACGAGCAGTACTTC.

This chain uses TRBV10-1 with TRBJ2-6, with D possibly TRBD1 on 5 matching bases. The V end lost 5 bases, the J end lost 1 base, and 9 bases lay between the germline ends. The CDR3 extends over 15 amino acids. Germline V CDR1 and CDR2: WNHNN, SYGVQD (reference sequence). CDR3: CASSRQGSGANVLTF. The CDR3 DNA follows: TGCGCCAGCAGTCGTCAGGGATCTGGGGCCAACGTCCTGACTTTC.

This clone was detected only a few times. V gene TRBV2 combines with J gene TRBJ2-1, with D perhaps TRBD1 (5 bases). The CDR3 runs to 16 residues. Trimming stripped 5 bases from V and 3 bases from J, with 17 bases between. Germline V lookup: CDR1 SNHLY, CDR2 FYNNEI. The CDR3 DNA reads as TGTGCCAGCAGTCCCAGGGTGGGGAATAACTACAATGAGCAGTTCTTC. Its translation: CASSPRVGNNYNEQFF.

This clone was seen once. The chain combines TRBV29-1 with TRBJ2-5, with D perhaps TRBD1 (5 bases). The length of the CDR3 is 14 residues. Trimming removed 1 base at V and 4 bases at J, with 13 bases between. Germline CDR1 and CDR2: SQVTM and ANQGSEA. Here the CDR3 DNA reads TGCAGCGTTGAAGGGGGCGAGGCTCGAGAGACCCAGTACTTC. Translation gives CSVEGGEARETQYF. Full variable domain (rest looked up from reference TRBV29-1 and TRBJ2-5): SAVISQKPSRDICQRGTSLTIQCQVDSQVTMMFWYRQQPGQSLTLIATANQGSEATYESGFVIDKFPISRPNLTFSTLTVSNMSPEDSSIYLCSVEGGEARETQYFGPGTRLLVL.

V gene TRBV5-1 combines with J gene TRBJ2-5, with 8 positions matching TRBD2. Trimming removed 4 bases from V and 1 base from J; junction bases left unmatched: 9. Per germline, CDR1 SGHRS and CDR2 YFSETQ. This CDR3 has 16 residues. The CDR3 coding sequence is TGCGCCAGCAGCGCGAACCCCCGGGGGGGCCAAGAGACCCAGTACTTC. It is translated as CASSANPRGGQETQYF.